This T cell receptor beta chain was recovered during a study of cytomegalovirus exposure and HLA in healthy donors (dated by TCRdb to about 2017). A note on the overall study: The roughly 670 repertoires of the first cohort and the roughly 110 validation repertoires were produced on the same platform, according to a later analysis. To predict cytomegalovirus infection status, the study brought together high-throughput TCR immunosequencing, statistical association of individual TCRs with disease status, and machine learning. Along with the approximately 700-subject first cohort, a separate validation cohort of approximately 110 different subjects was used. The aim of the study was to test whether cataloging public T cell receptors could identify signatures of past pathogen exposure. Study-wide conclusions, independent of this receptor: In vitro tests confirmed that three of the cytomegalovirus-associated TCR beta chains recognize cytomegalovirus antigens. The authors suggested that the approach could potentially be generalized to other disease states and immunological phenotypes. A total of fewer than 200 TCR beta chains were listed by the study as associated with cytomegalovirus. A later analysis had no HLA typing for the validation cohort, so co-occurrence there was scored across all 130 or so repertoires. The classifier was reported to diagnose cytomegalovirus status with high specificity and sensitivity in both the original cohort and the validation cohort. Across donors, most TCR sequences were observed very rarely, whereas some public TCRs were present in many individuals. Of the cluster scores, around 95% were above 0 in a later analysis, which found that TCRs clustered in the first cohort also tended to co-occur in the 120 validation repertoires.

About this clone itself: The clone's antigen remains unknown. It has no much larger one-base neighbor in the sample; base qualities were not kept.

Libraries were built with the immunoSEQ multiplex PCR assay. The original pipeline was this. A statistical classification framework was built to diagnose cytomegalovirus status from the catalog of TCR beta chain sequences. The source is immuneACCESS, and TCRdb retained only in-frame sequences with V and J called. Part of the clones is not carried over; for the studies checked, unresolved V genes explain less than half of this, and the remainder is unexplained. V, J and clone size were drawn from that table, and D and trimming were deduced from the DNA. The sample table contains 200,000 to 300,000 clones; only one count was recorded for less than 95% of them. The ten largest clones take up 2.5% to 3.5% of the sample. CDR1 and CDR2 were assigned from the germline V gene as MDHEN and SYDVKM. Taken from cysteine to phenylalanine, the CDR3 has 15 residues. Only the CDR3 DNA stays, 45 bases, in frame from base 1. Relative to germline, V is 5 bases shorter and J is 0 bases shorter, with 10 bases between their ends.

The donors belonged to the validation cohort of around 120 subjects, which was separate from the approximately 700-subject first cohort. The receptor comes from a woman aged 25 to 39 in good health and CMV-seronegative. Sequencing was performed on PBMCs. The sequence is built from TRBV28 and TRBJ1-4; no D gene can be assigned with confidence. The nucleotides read TGTGCCAGCAGTATGAGCCCTGCAACTAATGAAAAACTGTTTTTT. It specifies CASSMSPATNEKLFF.